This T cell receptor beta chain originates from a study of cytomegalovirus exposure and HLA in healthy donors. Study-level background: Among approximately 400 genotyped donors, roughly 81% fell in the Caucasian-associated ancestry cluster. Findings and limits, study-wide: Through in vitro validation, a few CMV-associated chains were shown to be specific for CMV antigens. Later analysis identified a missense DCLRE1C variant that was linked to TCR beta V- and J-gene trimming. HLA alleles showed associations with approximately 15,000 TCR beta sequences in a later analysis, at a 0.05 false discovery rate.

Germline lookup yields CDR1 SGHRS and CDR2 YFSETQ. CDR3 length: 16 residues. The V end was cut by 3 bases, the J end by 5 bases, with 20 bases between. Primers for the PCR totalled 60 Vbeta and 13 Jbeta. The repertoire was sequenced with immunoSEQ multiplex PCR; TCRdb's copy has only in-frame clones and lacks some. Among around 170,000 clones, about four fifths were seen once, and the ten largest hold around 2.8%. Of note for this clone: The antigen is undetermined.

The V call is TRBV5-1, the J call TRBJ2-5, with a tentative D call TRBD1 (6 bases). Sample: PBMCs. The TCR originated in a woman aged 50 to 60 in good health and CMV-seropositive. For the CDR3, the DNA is TGCGCCAGCAGCTCGGCGATTACAGGGATGGGGGAGACCCAGTACTTC. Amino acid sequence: CASSSAITGMGETQYF.